A selection of T cell receptor beta chains follows, all from one sample in a study of T cell responses to AZD1222 COVID-19 vaccine. TCRdb's copy holds only in-frame clones and misses some; the assay was immunoSEQ multiplex PCR. The sample gives more than 150,000 clones, around 90% of which show up once; nearly 1% is in the top ten. The sample here was peripheral blood, taken on day 0 of AZD1222 vaccination. The receptors were sampled from an adult in good health. The CDR3 runs from the conserved cysteine through the conserved F or W. Fields, in order: V gene, J gene, clone size, D gene, CDR3 protein, CDR3 DNA. The D gene is left open where the match is weak. Rows may omit the clone size; those that give it use once, few, many or a size class.

V: TRBV9; J: TRBJ1-4; size: NA; D: NA; CDR3: CASSVAQGGEKLFF; DNA: TGTGCCAGCAGCGTAGCGCAGGGAGGGGAAAAACTGTTTTTT
V: TRBV7-2; J: TRBJ1-2; size: NA; D: NA; CDR3: CASSLRQPEIYGYTF; DNA: TGTGCCAGCAGCCTCCGACAGCCCGAAATCTATGGCTACACCTTC
V: TRBV14; J: TRBJ2-4; size: NA; D: NA; CDR3: CASSQESRGNIQYF; DNA: TGTGCCAGCAGCCAAGAATCGAGGGGGAACATTCAGTACTTC
V: TRBV7-3; J: TRBJ2-1; size: NA; D: NA; CDR3: CASSSSAEDNEQFF; DNA: TGTGCCAGCAGCTCCTCGGCGGAAGACAATGAGCAGTTCTTC
V: TRBV6-1; J: TRBJ1-6; size: NA; D: NA; CDR3: CASSDRSSYNSPLHF; DNA: TGTGCCAGCAGTGACAGGAGCTCCTATAATTCACCCCTCCACTTT
V: TRBV15; J: TRBJ2-2; size: NA; D: TRBD1; CDR3: CATSSGDRGNTGELFF; DNA: TGTGCCACCAGCAGTGGAGACAGGGGAAACACCGGGGAGCTGTTTTTT
V: TRBV19; J: TRBJ1-1; size: few; D: NA; CDR3: CASSQPPSEAFF; DNA: TGTGCCAGTAGTCAGCCACCCTCAGAAGCTTTCTTT
V: TRBV24-1; J: TRBJ2-7; size: few; D: TRBD2; CDR3: CATSRGRASYEQYF; DNA: TGTGCCACCAGTCGAGGGAGGGCCTCCTACGAGCAGTACTTC
V: TRBV7-6; J: TRBJ2-7; size: NA; D: TRBD2; CDR3: CASSLDRGRASYEQYF; DNA: TGTGCCAGCAGCTTAGATCGGGGGAGGGCCTCCTACGAGCAGTACTTC
V: TRBV27; J: TRBJ1-1; size: NA; D: NA; CDR3: CASSLGTVNTEAFF; DNA: TGTGCCAGCAGTTTAGGGACGGTGAACACTGAAGCTTTCTTT
V: TRBV13; J: TRBJ1-3; size: NA; D: NA; CDR3: CASSYRQVSGNTIYF; DNA: TGTGCCAGCAGCTACCGACAGGTCTCTGGAAACACCATATATTTT
V: TRBV15; J: TRBJ2-2; size: once; D: NA; CDR3: CATSRDMGRGAGELFF; DNA: TGTGCCACCAGCAGAGATATGGGACGAGGAGCCGGGGAGCTGTTTTTT
V: TRBV9; J: TRBJ2-7; size: NA; D: NA; CDR3: CASSVGQTYEQYF; DNA: TGTGCCAGCAGCGTTGGACAGACCTACGAGCAGTACTTC
V: TRBV7-3; J: TRBJ2-1; size: NA; D: NA; CDR3: CASSPGLGGYNEQFF; DNA: TGTGCCAGCAGCCCAGGACTAGGGGGCTACAATGAGCAGTTCTTC
V: TRBV7-2; J: TRBJ2-5; size: NA; D: TRBD2; CDR3: CASSPSGAGETQYF; DNA: TGTGCCAGCAGCCCGAGCGGGGCTGGAGAGACCCAGTACTTC
V: TRBV7-3; J: TRBJ2-2; size: NA; D: NA; CDR3: CASSRAGTTTGELFF; DNA: TGTGCCAGCAGCCGAGCCGGGACGACAACCGGGGAGCTGTTTTTT
V: TRBV7-3; J: TRBJ2-2; size: NA; D: TRBD2; CDR3: CASSPQVAGTNTGELFF; DNA: TGTGCCAGCAGCCCACAGGTAGCGGGAACGAACACCGGGGAGCTGTTTTTT
V: TRBV5-4; J: TRBJ1-4; size: NA; D: NA; CDR3: CASSGSATQEKLFF; DNA: TGTGCCAGCAGCGGCTCTGCGACACAGGAAAAACTGTTTTTT
V: TRBV11-2; J: TRBJ2-1; size: NA; D: TRBD2; CDR3: CASSLLAMQFF; DNA: TGTGCCAGCAGCCTACTAGCGATGCAGTTCTTC
V: TRBV9; J: TRBJ1-3; size: NA; D: NA; CDR3: CASSVRQDSGNTIYF; DNA: TGTGCCAGCAGCGTACGACAGGACTCTGGAAACACCATATATTTT
V: TRBV18; J: TRBJ1-6; size: NA; D: NA; CDR3: CASSDSPLHF; DNA: TGTGCCAGCTCCGACTCACCCCTCCACTTT
V: TRBV7-6; J: TRBJ1-4; size: once; D: NA; CDR3: CASSLANRVRDGNEKLFF; DNA: TGTGCCAGCAGCTTAGCGAACAGGGTGAGGGACGGGAATGAAAAACTGTTTTTT
V: TRBV5-1; J: TRBJ2-2; size: NA; D: NA; CDR3: CASSPLARTPLGELFF; DNA: TGCGCCAGCAGCCCACTTGCCAGGACCCCCCTCGGGGAGCTGTTTTTT
V: TRBV11-3; J: TRBJ2-7; size: NA; D: NA; CDR3: CASSFGSAEQYF; DNA: TGTGCCAGCAGCTTTGGTTCGGCCGAGCAGTACTTC
V: TRBV28; J: TRBJ2-5; size: NA; D: NA; CDR3: CASSAETGSQKATQYF; DNA: TGTGCCAGCAGTGCCGAAACAGGGAGCCAGAAAGCGACCCAGTACTTC
V: TRBV18; J: TRBJ2-1; size: NA; D: TRBD2; CDR3: CASSPYGGGLWDEQFF; DNA: TGTGCCAGCTCACCGTACGGGGGGGGCCTTTGGGATGAGCAGTTCTTC
V: TRBV14; J: TRBJ2-1; size: NA; D: NA; CDR3: CASSPILFNEQFF; DNA: TGTGCCAGCAGCCCGATTTTATTCAATGAGCAGTTCTTC
V: TRBV12-3/TRBV12-4; J: TRBJ1-2; size: NA; D: NA; CDR3: CASSFSLGGYTF; DNA: TGTGCCAGCAGTTTTTCGCTTGGGGGCTACACCTTC
V: TRBV9; J: TRBJ2-3; size: NA; D: NA; CDR3: CASSNLARTDTQYF; DNA: TGTGCCAGCAGCAACCTAGCTCGCACAGATACGCAGTATTTT
V: TRBV28; J: TRBJ1-5; size: NA; D: NA; CDR3: CASTQSNQPQHF; DNA: TGTGCCAGCACACAAAGCAATCAGCCCCAGCATTTT
V: TRBV12-3/TRBV12-4; J: TRBJ2-2; size: NA; D: NA; CDR3: CASTGDTGELFF; DNA: TGTGCCAGCACAGGGGACACCGGGGAGCTGTTTTTT
V: TRBV24-1; J: TRBJ1-2; size: NA; D: NA; CDR3: CATSGTDGFLAF; DNA: TGTGCCACCAGTGGCACAGACGGATTTTTAGCCTTC
V: TRBV5-1; J: TRBJ2-1; size: NA; D: TRBD2; CDR3: CASSLALPMGLALYNEQFF; DNA: TGCGCCAGCAGCTTGGCCCTCCCTATGGGACTAGCGCTTTACAATGAGCAGTTCTTC
V: TRBV6-5; J: TRBJ2-1; size: NA; D: NA; CDR3: CASSYKWDPQRNEQFF; DNA: TGTGCCAGCAGTTATAAGTGGGATCCACAGAGGAATGAGCAGTTCTTC
V: TRBV13; J: TRBJ2-7; size: NA; D: NA; CDR3: CASRAQGGRFNEQYF; DNA: TGTGCCAGCAGGGCCCAGGGGGGGCGCTTTAACGAGCAGTACTTC
V: TRBV7-9; J: TRBJ2-7; size: NA; D: NA; CDR3: CASSPGRREGIEEQYF; DNA: TGTGCCAGCAGCCCAGGGCGACGTGAGGGGATTGAAGAGCAGTACTTC
V: TRBV11-2; J: TRBJ1-2; size: NA; D: NA; CDR3: CASSLGPPRAGFGYTF; DNA: TGTGCCAGCAGCTTAGGGCCCCCTCGGGCCGGTTTTGGCTACACCTTC
V: TRBV6-5; J: TRBJ2-7; size: NA; D: TRBD2; CDR3: CASTPGGRVIEQYF; DNA: TGTGCCAGCACACCCGGGGGGAGGGTCATCGAGCAGTACTTC
V: TRBV4-1; J: TRBJ1-6; size: NA; D: TRBD1; CDR3: CASSQGYSGGGNSPLHF; DNA: TGCGCCAGCAGCCAAGGTTATTCAGGGGGAGGTAATTCACCCCTCCACTTT
V: TRBV18; J: TRBJ2-1; size: NA; D: NA; CDR3: CASSPQGKYNEQFF; DNA: TGTGCCAGCTCACCTCAAGGCAAGTACAATGAGCAGTTCTTC
V: TRBV6-5; J: TRBJ2-7; size: NA; D: NA; CDR3: CASSPQGYEQYF; DNA: TGTGCCAGCAGTCCCCAGGGCTACGAGCAGTACTTC
V: TRBV18; J: TRBJ1-2; size: NA; D: TRBD1; CDR3: CASASGQESGYTF; DNA: TGTGCCAGCGCCTCTGGACAGGAAAGCGGCTACACCTTC
V: TRBV11-2; J: TRBJ1-4; size: NA; D: TRBD1; CDR3: CASSLALQGAFNEKLFF; DNA: TGTGCCAGCAGCTTAGCCCTACAGGGGGCCTTTAATGAAAAACTGTTTTTT
V: TRBV29-1; J: TRBJ2-7; size: NA; D: NA; CDR3: CSVEASENYEQYF; DNA: TGCAGCGTTGAGGCTAGCGAGAACTACGAGCAGTACTTC
V: TRBV5-1; J: TRBJ2-7; size: once; D: TRBD2; CDR3: CASSIGTSGTYEQYF; DNA: TGCGCCAGCAGCATCGGGACTAGCGGGACCTACGAGCAGTACTTC
V: TRBV5-4; J: TRBJ1-2; size: NA; D: NA; CDR3: CASSSVTDSYGYTF; DNA: TGTGCCAGCAGCTCCGTGACAGACTCCTATGGCTACACCTTC
V: TRBV4-2; J: TRBJ2-7; size: NA; D: TRBD1; CDR3: CASSQVWDSIYEQYF; DNA: TGTGCCAGCAGCCAAGTGTGGGACAGTATCTACGAGCAGTACTTC
V: TRBV7-7; J: TRBJ2-3; size: NA; D: TRBD2; CDR3: CASSPAGAGGHEDTQYF; DNA: TGTGCTAGCAGTCCAGCTGGAGCGGGGGGGCATGAAGATACGCAGTATTTT